Listed here is a single T cell receptor beta chain. Antigen specificity is unknown. The study made its TRB cDNA libraries by 5' RACE, adding UMI labels. No DNA is given; TCRdb re-called the 5' RACE reads and lists each CDR3 protein once. The sample has 120,000 to 150,000 distinct CDR3 sequences. The sample is drawn from a study of CXCR3-negative and CXCR3-positive naive CD8 T cells. Study-wide points: The study found more hydrophobic TRB CDR3s in CXCR3-positive naive cells than in CXCR3-negative naive cells.

This receptor was obtained from a human donor in good health. Some clones in this sample may be carry-over from other donors' samples. Material: naive CXCR3+ CD8+ T cells from blood. Subset described: CD45RO-CCR7+CD27+CD95- naive CD8+ T cells expressing CXCR3 (TNR3+).

This CDR3 is CASSFSRDQETQYF. V gene TRBV5-6 combines with J gene TRBJ2-5. CDR1 SGHDT and CDR2 YYEEEE come from the germline V gene. The CDR3 totals 14 residues.